The entry below describes one T cell receptor beta chain. What it recognizes is unknown. CDR1 and CDR2 from the germline V gene are MNHEY and SMNVEV (reference sequence). The ends were cut back, 2 bases at V and 2 bases at J, with 13 bases in the middle. This CDR3 spans 15 amino acids. The entry originates in a study of shared clonotypes between healthy human individuals. Whole-study findings and limits: An anticipated effect of sequencing depth on clonotype sharing among donors was recognized.

The method was immunoSEQ multiplex PCR; TCRdb's version includes in-frame clones alone and lacks a portion of them. Of some 500,000 clones listed, 90% to 96% are singletons. Sequenced sample: naive CD4+ T cells sorted from blood. Subset defined: CD45RA+ positively selected. The chain recombines TRBV27 with TRBJ2-7, with D perhaps being TRBD1 or TRBD2 (5 bases each). This receptor was taken from a woman aged 25 to 39 in good health. The CDR3 protein is CASSLGLAGTYEQYF. CDR3 in DNA: TGTGCCAGCAGTTTAGGGCTAGCAGGGACCTACGAGCAGTACTTC.